The entry that follows covers one TCR beta chain sequence. Its specificity is unknown. Germline CDR1 is LNHDA and CDR2 is SQIVND (reference sequence). With 6 bases clipped from V and 6 bases from J, the junction kept 8 bases outside the gene matches. The CDR3 length is 14 residues. The sample is drawn from a study of cytomegalovirus exposure and HLA in healthy donors. General observations from the study: A reported reduction in N-insertions relative to the roughly 700-donor mean was seen in an Asian-associated ancestry cluster in a later analysis.

PCR primers comprised 60 Vbeta and 13 Jbeta primers. Assay: immunoSEQ multiplex PCR; the TCRdb copy retains only in-frame clones and omits some. The sample holds about 280,000 clones, approximately 90% seen once. The material sequenced was PBMCs. The clonotype originates from a woman younger than 30 in good health and CMV-seronegative. The rearrangement links TRBV19 to TRBJ2-1, with TRBD1 matching over 7 bases. The CDR3 sequence is CASRTTPGGNEQFF. The DNA of the CDR3 is TGTGCCAGTAGGACAACCCCAGGGGGCAATGAGCAGTTCTTC.